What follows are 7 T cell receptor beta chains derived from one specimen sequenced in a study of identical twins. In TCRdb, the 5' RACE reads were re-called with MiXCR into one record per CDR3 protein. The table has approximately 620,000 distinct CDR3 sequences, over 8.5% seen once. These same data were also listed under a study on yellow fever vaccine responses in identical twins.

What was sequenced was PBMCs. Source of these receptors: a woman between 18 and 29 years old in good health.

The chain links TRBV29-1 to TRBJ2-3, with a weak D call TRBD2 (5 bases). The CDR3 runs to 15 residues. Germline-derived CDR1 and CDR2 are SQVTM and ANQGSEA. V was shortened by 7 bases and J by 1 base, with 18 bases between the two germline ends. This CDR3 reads CSALTSGSRTDTQYF. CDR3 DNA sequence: TGCAGCGCCTTGACCTCGGGATCCCGCACAGATACGCAGTATTTT.

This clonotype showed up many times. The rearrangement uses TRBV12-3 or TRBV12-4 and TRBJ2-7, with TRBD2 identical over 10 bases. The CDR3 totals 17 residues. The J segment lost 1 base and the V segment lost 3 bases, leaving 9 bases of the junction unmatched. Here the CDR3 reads CASSLRTSGVKSYEQYF. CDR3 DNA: TGTGCCAGCAGTTTGAGGACTAGCGGAGTTAAGTCCTACGAGCAGTACTTC.

In DNA, the CDR3 is TGTGCCTTCAGTTTTCCTAGCGGGGGGATGAGCTCCTACAATGAGCAGTTCTTC. Its translation is CAFSFPSGGMSSYNEQFF. The chain combines TRBV12-3 or TRBV12-4 with TRBJ2-1; 11 bases fit TRBD2. V lost 11 bases and J lost 0; bases outside the gene matches: 15. The length of the CDR3 is 18 residues.

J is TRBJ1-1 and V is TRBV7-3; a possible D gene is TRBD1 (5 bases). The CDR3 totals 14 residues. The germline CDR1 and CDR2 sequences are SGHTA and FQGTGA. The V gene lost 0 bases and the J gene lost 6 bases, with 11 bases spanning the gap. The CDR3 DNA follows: TGTGCCAGCAGCTTAACGGGGCCCGGGGCTGAAGCTTTCTTT. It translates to CASSLTGPGAEAFF.

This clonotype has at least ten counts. CDR3: CASSNRQGLEQYF. CDR3 nucleotide sequence: TGTGCCAGCAGCAACCGACAGGGGCTCGAGCAGTACTTC. The rearrangement joins TRBV4-2 to TRBJ2-7; 8 bases match TRBD1. V dropped 5 bases and J dropped 6; count of bases not matched to a gene: 6. Germline V gene lookup returns CDR1 LGHNA and CDR2 YNFKEQ. The CDR3 is 13 residues long.

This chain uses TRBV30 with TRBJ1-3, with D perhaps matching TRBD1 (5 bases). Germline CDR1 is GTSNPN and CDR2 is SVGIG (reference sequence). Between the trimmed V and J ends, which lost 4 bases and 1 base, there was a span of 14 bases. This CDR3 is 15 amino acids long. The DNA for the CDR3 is TGTGCCTGGAATCTAGGAGGGGCTTCTGGAAACACCATATATTTT. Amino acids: CAWNLGGASGNTIYF. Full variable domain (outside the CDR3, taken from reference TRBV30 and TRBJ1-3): SQTIHQWPATLVQPVGSPLSLECTVEGTSNPNLYWYRQAAGRGLQLLFYSVGIGQISSEVPQNLSASRPQDRQFILSSKKLLLSDSGFYLCAWNLGGASGNTIYFGEGSWLTVV.

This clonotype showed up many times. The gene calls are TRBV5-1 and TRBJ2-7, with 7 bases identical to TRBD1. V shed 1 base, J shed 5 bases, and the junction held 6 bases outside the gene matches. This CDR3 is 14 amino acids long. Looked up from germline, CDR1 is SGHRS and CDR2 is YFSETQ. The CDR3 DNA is TGCGCCAGCAGCTTGTGGACAGGTGTCGACGAGCAGTACTTC. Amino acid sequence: CASSLWTGVDEQYF.